This record covers a single T cell receptor (beta chain). The sample originates from a study of shared clonotypes between healthy human individuals. CDR1 SEHNR and CDR2 FQNEAQ come from the germline V gene (reference sequence). V gave up 4 bases and J gave up 10 bases; unmatched junction bases: 7. The CDR3 has 14 amino acids. Once extracted for a subset, genomic DNA was divided evenly among several immunoSEQ plates. The method was immunoSEQ multiplex PCR; TCRdb's version includes in-frame clones alone and lacks a portion of them. The data contain approximately 2.5 million clones, around nine tenths of them singletons.

This sequence was found in a man between 18 and 29 years old in good health. The chain couples TRBV7-9 to TRBJ2-6; 7 bases match TRBD1. The sequencing sample was made of naive CD4+ T cells sorted from blood. The sample's subset: CD45RA+ positively selected. CDR3 amino acids: CASSWRTGKNVLTF. The CDR3 region has the DNA TGTGCCAGCAGCTGGCGGACAGGCAAAAACGTCCTGACTTTC.